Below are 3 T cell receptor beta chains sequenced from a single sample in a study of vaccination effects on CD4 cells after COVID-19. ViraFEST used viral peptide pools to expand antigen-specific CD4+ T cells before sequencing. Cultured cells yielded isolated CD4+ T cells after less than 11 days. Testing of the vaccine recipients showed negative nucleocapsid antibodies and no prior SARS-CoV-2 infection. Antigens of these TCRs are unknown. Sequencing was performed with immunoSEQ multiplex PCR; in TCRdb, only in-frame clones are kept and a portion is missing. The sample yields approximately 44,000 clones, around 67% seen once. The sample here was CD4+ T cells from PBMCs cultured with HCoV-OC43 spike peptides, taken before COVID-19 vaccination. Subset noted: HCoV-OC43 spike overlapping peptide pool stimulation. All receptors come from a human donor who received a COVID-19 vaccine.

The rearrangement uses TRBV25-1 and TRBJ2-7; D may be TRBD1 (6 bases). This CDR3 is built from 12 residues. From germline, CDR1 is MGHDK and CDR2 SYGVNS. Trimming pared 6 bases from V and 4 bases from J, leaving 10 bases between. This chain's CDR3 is CASSQTGYEQYF. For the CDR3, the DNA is TGTGCCAGCAGCCAAACAGGGTACGAGCAGTACTTC.

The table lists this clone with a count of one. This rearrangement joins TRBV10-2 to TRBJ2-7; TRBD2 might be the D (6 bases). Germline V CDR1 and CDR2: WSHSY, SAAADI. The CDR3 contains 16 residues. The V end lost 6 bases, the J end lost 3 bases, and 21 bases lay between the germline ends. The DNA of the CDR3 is TGCGCCAGCAGCGACCACCGGGACTTAGACGGCTACGAGCAGTACTTC. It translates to CASSDHRDLDGYEQYF.

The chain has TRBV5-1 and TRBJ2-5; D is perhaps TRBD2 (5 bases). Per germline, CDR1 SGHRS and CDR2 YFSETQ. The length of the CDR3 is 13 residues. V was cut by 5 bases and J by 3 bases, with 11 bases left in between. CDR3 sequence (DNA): TGCGCCAGCAGTGACCCCGGGAAAGAGACCCAGTACTTC. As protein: CASSDPGKETQYF. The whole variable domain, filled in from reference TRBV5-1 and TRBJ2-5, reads KAGVTQTPRYLIKTRGQQVTLSCSPISGHRSVSWYQQTPGQGLQFLFEYFSETQRNKGNFPGRFSGRQFSNSRSEMNVSTLELGDSALYLCASSDPGKETQYFGPGTRLLVL.